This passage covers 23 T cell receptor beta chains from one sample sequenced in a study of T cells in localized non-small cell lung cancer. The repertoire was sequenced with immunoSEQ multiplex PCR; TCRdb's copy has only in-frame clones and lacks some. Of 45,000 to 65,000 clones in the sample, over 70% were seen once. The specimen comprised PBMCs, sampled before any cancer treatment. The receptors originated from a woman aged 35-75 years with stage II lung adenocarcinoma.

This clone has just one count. The CDR3 sequence is CASGTRGGYEQYF. The CDR3, as DNA: TGTGCCAGCGGGACTAGAGGGGGTTACGAGCAGTACTTC. The gene calls are TRBV7-9 and TRBJ2-7, with 8 bases lining up with TRBD2. Germline CDR1 and CDR2: SEHNR and FQNEAQ (reference sequence). J lost 4 bases, V lost 8 bases, and 7 bases had no gene match. The CDR3 consists of 13 residues.

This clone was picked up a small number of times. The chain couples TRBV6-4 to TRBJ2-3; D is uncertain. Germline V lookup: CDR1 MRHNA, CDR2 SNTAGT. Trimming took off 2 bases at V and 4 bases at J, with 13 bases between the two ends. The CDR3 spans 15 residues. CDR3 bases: TGTGCCAGCAGTGACGAAGGCCTGAGCTCAGATACGCAGTATTTT. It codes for CASSDEGLSSDTQYF.

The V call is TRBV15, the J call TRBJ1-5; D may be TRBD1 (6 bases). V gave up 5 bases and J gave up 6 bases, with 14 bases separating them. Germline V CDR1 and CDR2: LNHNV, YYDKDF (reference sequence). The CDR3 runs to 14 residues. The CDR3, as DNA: TGTGCCACCAGCTACGGGGGGGCAGTTCAGCCCCAGCATTTT. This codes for CATSYGGAVQPQHF.

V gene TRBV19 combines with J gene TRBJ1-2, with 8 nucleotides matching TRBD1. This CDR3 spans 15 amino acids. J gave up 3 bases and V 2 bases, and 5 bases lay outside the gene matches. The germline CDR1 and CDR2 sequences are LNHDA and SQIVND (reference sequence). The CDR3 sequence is CASSITQGADYGYTF. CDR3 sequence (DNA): TGTGCCAGTAGTATAACGCAGGGGGCTGACTATGGCTACACCTTC.

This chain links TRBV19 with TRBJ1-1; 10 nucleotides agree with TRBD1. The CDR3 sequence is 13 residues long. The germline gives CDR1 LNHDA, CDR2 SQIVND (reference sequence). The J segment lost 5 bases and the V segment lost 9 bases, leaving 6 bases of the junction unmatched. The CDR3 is CASRQGAPTEAFF. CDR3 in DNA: TGTGCCAGCAGACAGGGGGCGCCAACTGAAGCTTTCTTT.

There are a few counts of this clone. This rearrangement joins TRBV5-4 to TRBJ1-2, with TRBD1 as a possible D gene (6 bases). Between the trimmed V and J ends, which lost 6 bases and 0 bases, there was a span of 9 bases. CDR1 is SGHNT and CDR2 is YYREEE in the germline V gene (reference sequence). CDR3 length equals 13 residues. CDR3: CASIGGSNYGYTF. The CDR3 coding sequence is TGTGCCAGCATAGGGGGATCTAACTATGGCTACACCTTC.

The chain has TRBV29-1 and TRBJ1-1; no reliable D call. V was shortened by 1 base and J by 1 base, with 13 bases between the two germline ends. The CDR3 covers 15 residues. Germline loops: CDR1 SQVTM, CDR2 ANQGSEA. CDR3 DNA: TGCAGCGTTGAAGGGACTTGCGCTACGAACACTGAAGCTTTCTTT. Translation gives CSVEGTCATNTEAFF.

CDR3 sequence (DNA): TGTGCCAGCTCAATGGACAGCAACTATGGCTACACCTTC. This sequence encodes CASSMDSNYGYTF. The rearrangement uses TRBV18 and TRBJ1-2; maybe TRBD1 (6 bases). Germline values: CDR1 KGHSH, CDR2 LQKENI. The CDR3 runs 13 residues. V dropped 5 bases and J dropped 2 bases, with 9 bases sitting between them.

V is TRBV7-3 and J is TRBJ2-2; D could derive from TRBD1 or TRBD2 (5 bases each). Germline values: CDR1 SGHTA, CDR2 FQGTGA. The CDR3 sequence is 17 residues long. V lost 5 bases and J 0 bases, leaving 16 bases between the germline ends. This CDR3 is CASSTHRDGPNTGELFF. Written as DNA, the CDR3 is TGTGCCAGCAGCACCCACCGGGACGGCCCGAACACCGGGGAGCTGTTTTTT.

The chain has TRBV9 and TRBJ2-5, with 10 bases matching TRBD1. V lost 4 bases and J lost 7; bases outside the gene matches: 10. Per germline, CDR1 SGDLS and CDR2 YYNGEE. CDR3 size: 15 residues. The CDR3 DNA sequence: TGTGCCAGCAGCCCTGGGGACAGGGGAGTCGGGACCCAGTACTTC. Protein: CASSPGDRGVGTQYF.

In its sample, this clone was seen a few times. The CDR3 nucleotides are TGTGCCAGCAGCCGCGGGGAGACCCAGTACTTC. Protein: CASSRGETQYF. This rearrangement joins TRBV11-3 to TRBJ2-5; weak D call: TRBD2 (5 bases). The CDR3 sequence is 11 residues long. The germline V gene encodes CDR1 SGHNT and CDR2 YENEEA. V was trimmed by 5 bases and J by 5 bases, leaving 6 bases between them.

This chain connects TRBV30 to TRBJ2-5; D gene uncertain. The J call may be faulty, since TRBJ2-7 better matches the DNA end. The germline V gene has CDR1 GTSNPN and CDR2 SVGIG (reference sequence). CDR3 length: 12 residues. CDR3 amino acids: CAWKSGTYEQYF. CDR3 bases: TGTGCCTGGAAGTCTGGGACCTACGAGCAGTACTTC.

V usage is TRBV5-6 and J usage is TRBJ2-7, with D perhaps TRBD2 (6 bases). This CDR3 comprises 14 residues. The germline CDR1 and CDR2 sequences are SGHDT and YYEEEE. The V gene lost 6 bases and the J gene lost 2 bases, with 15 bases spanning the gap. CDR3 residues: CASTAGGLTYEQYF. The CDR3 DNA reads TGTGCCAGCACCGCAGGAGGGCTTACCTACGAGCAGTACTTC.

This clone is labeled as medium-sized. Written as DNA, the CDR3 is TGTGCCAGCAGTTCTTTGACAGGGCCTGAGGACGAGCAGTACTTC. This translates into CASSSLTGPEDEQYF. The V gene is TRBV28, the J gene TRBJ2-7; 7 nucleotides align to TRBD1. The CDR3 is 15 residues long. Trimming cost V 4 bases and J 5 bases; bases outside gene matches: 11. Germline values: CDR1 MDHEN, CDR2 SYDVKM. The whole variable domain, filled in from reference TRBV28 and TRBJ2-7, reads DVKVTQSSRYLVKRTGEKVFLECVQDMDHENMFWYRQDPGLGLRLIYFSYDVKMKEKGDIPEGYSVSREKKERFSLILESASTNQTSMYLCASSSLTGPEDEQYFGPGTRLTVT.

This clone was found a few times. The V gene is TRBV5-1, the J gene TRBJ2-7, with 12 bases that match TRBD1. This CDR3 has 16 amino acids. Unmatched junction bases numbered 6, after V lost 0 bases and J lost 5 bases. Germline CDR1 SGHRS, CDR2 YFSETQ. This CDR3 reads CASSLVTGTGGDEQYF. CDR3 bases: TGCGCCAGCAGCTTGGTGACCGGGACAGGGGGCGACGAGCAGTACTTC.

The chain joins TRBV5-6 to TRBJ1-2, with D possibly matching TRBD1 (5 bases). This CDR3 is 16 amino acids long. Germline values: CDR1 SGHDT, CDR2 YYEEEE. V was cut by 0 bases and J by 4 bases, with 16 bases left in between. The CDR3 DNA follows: TGTGCCAGCAGCTTGGGGGGCCCGGGGTTTTTCTATGGCTACACCTTC. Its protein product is CASSLGGPGFFYGYTF.

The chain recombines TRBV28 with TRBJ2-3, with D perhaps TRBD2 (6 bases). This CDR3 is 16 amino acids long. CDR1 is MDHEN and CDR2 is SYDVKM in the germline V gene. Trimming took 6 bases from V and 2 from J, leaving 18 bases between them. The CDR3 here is CASSRPGLGDTDTQYF. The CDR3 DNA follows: TGTGCCAGCAGCCGACCGGGACTTGGGGACACAGATACGCAGTATTTT. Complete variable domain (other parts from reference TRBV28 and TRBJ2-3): DVKVTQSSRYLVKRTGEKVFLECVQDMDHENMFWYRQDPGLGLRLIYFSYDVKMKEKGDIPEGYSVSREKKERFSLILESASTNQTSMYLCASSRPGLGDTDTQYFGPGTRLTVL.

CDR3 amino acids: CASRGGRGPTDTQYF. The CDR3 DNA reads TGTGCCAGCAGGGGGGGCAGGGGGCCAACAGATACGCAGTATTTT. The chain employs TRBV27 and TRBJ2-3; 8 bases are shared with TRBD1. The germline V gene encodes CDR1 MNHEY and CDR2 SMNVEV (reference sequence). The CDR3 has 15 residues. The V gene end was trimmed by 6 bases and the J gene end by 3 bases; junction bases not matched to a gene: 8.

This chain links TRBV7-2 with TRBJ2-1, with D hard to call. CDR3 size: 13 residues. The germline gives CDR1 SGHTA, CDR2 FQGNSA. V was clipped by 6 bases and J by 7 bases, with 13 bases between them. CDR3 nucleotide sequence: TGTGCCAGCAGGGGCTTGAGAAGTAATGAGCAGTTCTTC. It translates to CASRGLRSNEQFF.

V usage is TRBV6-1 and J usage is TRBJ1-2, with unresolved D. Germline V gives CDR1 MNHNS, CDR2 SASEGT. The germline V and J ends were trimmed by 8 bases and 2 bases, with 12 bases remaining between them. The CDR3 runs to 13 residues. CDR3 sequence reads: CASRLTENYGYTF. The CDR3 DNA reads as TGTGCCAGCCGGCTTACAGAGAACTATGGCTACACCTTC.

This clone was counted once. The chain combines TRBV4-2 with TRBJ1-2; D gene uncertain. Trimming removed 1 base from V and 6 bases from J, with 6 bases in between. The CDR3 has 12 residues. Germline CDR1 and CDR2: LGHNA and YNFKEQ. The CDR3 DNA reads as TGTGCCAGCAGCCAAGGGACGGATGGCTACACCTTC. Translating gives CASSQGTDGYTF.

Here the CDR3 DNA reads TGTGCCAGCAGCCGGGACAGCGACGAGCAGTACTTC. This codes for CASSRDSDEQYF. The chain carries TRBV7-9 and TRBJ2-7, with 7 bases matching TRBD1. Germline V gene sequence: CDR1 SEHNR, CDR2 FQNEAQ (reference sequence). Trimming at V came to 5 bases and at J to 5 bases, leaving 3 bases not matched to a gene. CDR3 size: 12 residues.

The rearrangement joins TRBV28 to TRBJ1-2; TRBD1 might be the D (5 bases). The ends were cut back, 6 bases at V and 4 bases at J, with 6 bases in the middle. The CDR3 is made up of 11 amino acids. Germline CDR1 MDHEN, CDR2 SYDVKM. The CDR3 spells CASSQGYGYTF. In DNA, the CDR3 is TGTGCCAGCAGCCAGGGCTATGGCTACACCTTC.